This paragraph reports one T cell receptor (beta chain). The protocol was immunoSEQ multiplex PCR, while the TCRdb copy is restricted to in-frame clones and leaves out a portion. The sample consists of under 550,000 clones, 96% of them appearing once. The data stem from a study of shared clonotypes between healthy human individuals. This CDR3 has 13 residues. Looked up from germline, CDR1 is WNHNN and CDR2 is SYGVQD (reference sequence). Deletions cut 5 bases from V and 0 bases from J, with 8 bases between. The source of this sequence is a woman aged 25 to 39 in good health. The chain uses TRBV10-1 and TRBJ2-7; D not resolved. The sequencing sample was made of naive CD4+ T cells sorted from blood. This sample's subset: CD45RA+ positively selected. The CDR3 region is CASSTGYSYEQYF. The CDR3 region has the DNA TGCGCCAGCAGTACTGGGTACTCCTACGAGCAGTACTTC.